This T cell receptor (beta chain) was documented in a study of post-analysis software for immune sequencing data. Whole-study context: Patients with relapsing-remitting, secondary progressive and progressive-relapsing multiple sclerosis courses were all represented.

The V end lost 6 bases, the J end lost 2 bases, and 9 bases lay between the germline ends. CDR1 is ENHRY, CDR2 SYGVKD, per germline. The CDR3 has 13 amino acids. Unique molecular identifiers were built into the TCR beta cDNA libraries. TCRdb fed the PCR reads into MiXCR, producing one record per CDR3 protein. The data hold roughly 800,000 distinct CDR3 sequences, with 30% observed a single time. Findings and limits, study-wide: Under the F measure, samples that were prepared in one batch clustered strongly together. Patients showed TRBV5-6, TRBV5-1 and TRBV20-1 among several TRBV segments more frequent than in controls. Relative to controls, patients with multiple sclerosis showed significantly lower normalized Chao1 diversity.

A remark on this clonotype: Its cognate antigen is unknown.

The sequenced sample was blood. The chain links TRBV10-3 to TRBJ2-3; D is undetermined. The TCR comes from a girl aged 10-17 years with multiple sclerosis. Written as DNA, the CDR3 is TGTGCCATCAGCCAGCGAGACACAGATACGCAGTATTTT. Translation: CAISQRDTDTQYF.